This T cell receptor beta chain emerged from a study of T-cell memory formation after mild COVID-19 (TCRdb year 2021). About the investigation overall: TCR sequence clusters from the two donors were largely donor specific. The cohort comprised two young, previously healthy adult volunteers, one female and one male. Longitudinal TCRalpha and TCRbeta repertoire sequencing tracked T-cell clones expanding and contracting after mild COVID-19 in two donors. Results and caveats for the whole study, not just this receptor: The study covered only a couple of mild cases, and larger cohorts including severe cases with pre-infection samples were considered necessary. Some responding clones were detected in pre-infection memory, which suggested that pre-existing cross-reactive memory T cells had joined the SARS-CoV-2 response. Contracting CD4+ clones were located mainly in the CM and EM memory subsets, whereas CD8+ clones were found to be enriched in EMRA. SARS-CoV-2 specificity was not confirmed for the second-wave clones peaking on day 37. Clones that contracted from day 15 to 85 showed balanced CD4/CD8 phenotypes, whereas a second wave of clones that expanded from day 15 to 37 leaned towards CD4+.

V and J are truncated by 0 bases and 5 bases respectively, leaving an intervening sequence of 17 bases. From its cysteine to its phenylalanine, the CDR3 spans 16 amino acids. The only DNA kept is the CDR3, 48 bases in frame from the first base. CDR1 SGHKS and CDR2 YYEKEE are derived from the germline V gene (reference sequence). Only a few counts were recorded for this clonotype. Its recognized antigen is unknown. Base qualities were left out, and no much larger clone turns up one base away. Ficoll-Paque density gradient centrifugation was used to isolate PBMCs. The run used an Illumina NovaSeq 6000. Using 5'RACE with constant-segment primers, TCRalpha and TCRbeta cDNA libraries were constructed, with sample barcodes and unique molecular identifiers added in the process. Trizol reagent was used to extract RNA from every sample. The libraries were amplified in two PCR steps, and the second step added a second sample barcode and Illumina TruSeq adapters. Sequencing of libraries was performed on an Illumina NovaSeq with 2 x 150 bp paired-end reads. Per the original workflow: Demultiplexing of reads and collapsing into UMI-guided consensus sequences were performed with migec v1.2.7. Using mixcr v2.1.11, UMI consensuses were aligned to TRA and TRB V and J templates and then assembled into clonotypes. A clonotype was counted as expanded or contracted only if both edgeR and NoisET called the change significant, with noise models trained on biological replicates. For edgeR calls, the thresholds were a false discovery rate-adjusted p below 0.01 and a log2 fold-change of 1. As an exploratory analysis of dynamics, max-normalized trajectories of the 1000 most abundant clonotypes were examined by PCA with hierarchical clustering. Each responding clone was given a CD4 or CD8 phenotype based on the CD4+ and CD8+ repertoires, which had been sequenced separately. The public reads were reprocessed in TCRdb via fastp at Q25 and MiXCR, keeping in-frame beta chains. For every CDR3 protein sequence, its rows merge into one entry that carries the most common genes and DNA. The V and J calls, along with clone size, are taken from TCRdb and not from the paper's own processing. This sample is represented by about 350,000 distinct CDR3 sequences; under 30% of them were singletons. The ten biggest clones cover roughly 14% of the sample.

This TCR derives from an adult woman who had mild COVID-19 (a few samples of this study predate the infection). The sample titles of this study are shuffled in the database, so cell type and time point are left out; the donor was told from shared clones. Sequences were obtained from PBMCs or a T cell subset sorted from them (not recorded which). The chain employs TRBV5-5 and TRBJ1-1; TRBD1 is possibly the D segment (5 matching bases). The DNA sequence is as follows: TGTGCCAGCAGCTTGGAACAGGACCCCTTTGCGACTGAAGCTTTCTTT. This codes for CASSLEQDPFATEAFF.